These 13 T cell receptor beta chains share one sample of origin, sequenced in a study of T cell responses to AZD1222 COVID-19 vaccine (dated by TCRdb to 2020 to 2022). Preparation of the library involved the immunoSEQ multiplex PCR assay. TCRdb obtained this table from immuneACCESS and retained in-frame rearrangements with V and J assigned. These tables miss some clones; where compared with another copy, unresolved V genes account for less than half of the shortfall, and the remainder is unexplained. This sample is represented by about 160,000 clones; 93% of them were singletons. The top ten hold roughly 0.9% of the sample. According to the study, the label for this sample's time point signals: baseline before first vaccination. The sequencing used peripheral blood, collected on day 0 of AZD1222 vaccination. The receptor set was obtained from an adult in good health.

The chain joins TRBV11-2 to TRBJ2-7; D unresolved. Germline lookup yields CDR1 SGHAT and CDR2 FQNNGV. This CDR3 spans 15 amino acids. The V and J ends lost 5 bases and 0 bases respectively, with 14 bases between them. The CDR3 region is CASSEVQSPSYEQYF. The CDR3 bases are TGTGCCAGCAGCGAGGTGCAGTCGCCCTCCTACGAGCAGTACTTC.

The chain is built from TRBV2 and TRBJ1-5; the D gene is possibly TRBD1 (5 bases). The V end lost 5 bases, the J end lost 6 bases, and 14 bases lay between the germline ends. The CDR3 consists of 14 residues. Germline V lookup: CDR1 SNHLY, CDR2 FYNNEI. This chain's CDR3 is CASSIGRGGQPQHF. DNA for the CDR3: TGTGCCAGCAGTATCGGCCGTGGGGGTCAGCCCCAGCATTTT. Full variable domain (remainder filled in from reference TRBV2 and TRBJ1-5): EPEVTQTPSHQVTQMGQEVILRCVPISNHLYFYWYRQILGQKVEFLVSFYNNEISEKSEIFDDQFSVERPDGSNFTLKIRSTKLEDSAMYFCASSIGRGGQPQHFGDGTRLSIL.

This rearrangement joins TRBV7-9 to TRBJ1-1; D gene uncertain. Trimming took off 5 bases at V and 3 bases at J, with 13 bases between the two ends. CDR3 length: 14 residues. CDR1 and CDR2 (germline): SEHNR, FQNEAQ (reference sequence). The CDR3, as DNA: TGTGCCAGCAGCCAAACAGACCCGGACACTGAAGCTTTCTTT. Its translation is CASSQTDPDTEAFF.

J is TRBJ1-3 and V is TRBV5-1; D not certain. V lost 0 bases to trimming and J lost 2 bases, with 9 bases between them. Germline CDR1 SGHRS, CDR2 YFSETQ. The CDR3 consists of 15 residues. In DNA, the CDR3 is TGCGCCAGCAGCTTGGATACGAAAACTGGAAACACCATATATTTT. Protein sequence: CASSLDTKTGNTIYF.

This chain joins TRBV2 and TRBJ1-5; D may be TRBD1 (5 bases). The CDR3 runs to 13 residues. The germline V and J ends were trimmed by 6 bases and 7 bases, with 13 bases remaining between them. CDR1 and CDR2 (germline): SNHLY, FYNNEI. The CDR3 sequence is CASRRDRAQPQHF. Written as DNA, the CDR3 is TGTGCCAGCAGACGCGACAGAGCCCAGCCCCAGCATTTT.

The gene calls are TRBV5-6 and TRBJ1-3; D not resolved. Trimming shortened V by 5 bases and J by 0 bases, and 6 bases separated the two germline ends. Germline values: CDR1 SGHDT, CDR2 YYEEEE. CDR3 length: 13 residues. CDR3 sequence (DNA): TGTGCCAGCAGTTCAGGCTCTGGAAACACCATATATTTT. Translating gives CASSSGSGNTIYF. The full variable domain, its missing parts supplied by reference TRBV5-6 and TRBJ1-3, is DAGVTQSPTHLIKTRGQQVTLRCSPKSGHDTVSWYQQALGQGPQFIFQYYEEEERQRGNFPDRFSGHQFPNYSSELNVNALLLGDSALYLCASSSGSGNTIYFGEGSWLTVV.

CDR3 protein: CASSSSREVEQYF. The CDR3 DNA is TGTGCCAGCAGTTCCTCCAGGGAGGTCGAGCAGTACTTC. The genes are TRBV12-3 or TRBV12-4 and TRBJ2-7, with TRBD2 as a possible D gene (6 bases). V was cut by 4 bases and J by 6 bases, with 13 bases left in between. This CDR3 spans 13 amino acids.

The chain combines TRBV9 with TRBJ2-1, with TRBD1 identical over 11 bases. CDR1 is SGDLS and CDR2 is YYNGEE in the germline V gene. The V segment lost 2 bases and the J segment 6 bases; nucleotides outside the gene matches: 4. The CDR3 consists of 15 residues. The CDR3 protein is CASSVSGTGGNEQFF. CDR3 sequence (DNA): TGTGCCAGCAGCGTCTCCGGGACAGGGGGCAATGAGCAGTTCTTC.

The V gene is TRBV7-8, the J gene TRBJ1-6; D not certain. Germline V gene data show CDR1 as SGHVS and CDR2 as FQNEAQ. V lost 1 base and J 7 bases, leaving 11 bases between the germline ends. The length of the CDR3 is 15 residues. CDR3 DNA sequence: TGTGCCAGCAGCTTAGTCGTATTTTTGAATTCACCCCTCCACTTT. It specifies CASSLVVFLNSPLHF. Using reference TRBV7-8 and TRBJ1-6 for the parts outside the CDR3, the full variable domain is GAGVSQSPRYKVAKRGQDVALRCDPISGHVSLFWYQQALGQGPEFLTYFQNEAQLDKSGLPSDRFFAERPEGSVSTLKIQRTQQEDSAVYLCASSLVVFLNSPLHFGNGTRLTVT.

The J gene is TRBJ2-2, the V gene TRBV5-1; 7 bases match TRBD1. V gave up 3 bases and J gave up 3 bases; unmatched junction bases: 8. The CDR3 length is 16 residues. The V gene's germline CDR1 is SGHRS and CDR2 YFSETQ. The chain's CDR3 is CASSSKTGQYTGELFF. The CDR3 DNA reads as TGCGCCAGCAGCTCCAAAACGGGACAGTACACCGGGGAGCTGTTTTTT.

This rearrangement joins TRBV18 to TRBJ1-5; maybe TRBD1 (5 bases). The germline V and J ends were trimmed by 4 bases and 7 bases, with 20 bases remaining between them. CDR1 and CDR2 from the germline V gene are KGHSH and LQKENI. This CDR3 comprises 16 residues. The CDR3 spells CASSHAAAGREQPQHF. Here the CDR3 DNA reads TGTGCCAGCTCACACGCCGCGGCGGGGCGAGAACAGCCCCAGCATTTT. Full variable domain (missing parts from reference TRBV18 and TRBJ1-5): NAGVMQNPRHLVRRRGQEARLRCSPMKGHSHVYWYRQLPEEGLKFMVYLQKENIIDESGMPKERFSAEFPKEGPSILRIQQVVRGDSAAYFCASSHAAAGREQPQHFGDGTRLSIL.

The chain combines TRBV19 with TRBJ2-3; D may be TRBD2 (6 bases). CDR1 and CDR2 from the germline V gene are LNHDA and SQIVND (reference sequence). Trimming stripped 2 bases from V and 3 bases from J, with 9 bases between. CDR3 length equals 14 residues. DNA of the CDR3: TGTGCCAGTAGTATAAGTAGCGGTACAGATACGCAGTATTTT. Protein: CASSISSGTDTQYF.

The genes are TRBV7-8 and TRBJ1-6; 11 bases map to TRBD1. From germline, CDR1 is SGHVS and CDR2 FQNEAQ. The V and J ends lost 5 bases and 5 bases, in that order; junction bases with no gene match: 5. The CDR3 contains 16 residues. CDR3 in DNA: TGTGCCAGCAGCCCGGGACAGGGGGAAAATAATTCACCCCTCCACTTT. Translating gives CASSPGQGENNSPLHF.